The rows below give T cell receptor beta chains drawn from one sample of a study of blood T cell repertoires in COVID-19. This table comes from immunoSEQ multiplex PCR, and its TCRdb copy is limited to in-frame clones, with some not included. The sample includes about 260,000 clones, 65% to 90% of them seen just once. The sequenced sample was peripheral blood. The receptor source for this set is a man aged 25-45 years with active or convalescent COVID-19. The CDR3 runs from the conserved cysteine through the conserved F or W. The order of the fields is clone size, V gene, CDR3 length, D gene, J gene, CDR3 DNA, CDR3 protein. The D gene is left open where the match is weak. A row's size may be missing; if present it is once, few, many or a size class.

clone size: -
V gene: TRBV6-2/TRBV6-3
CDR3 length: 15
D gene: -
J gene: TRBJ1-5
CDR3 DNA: TGTGCCAGCAGTTACGTTCAGGTGAGCAATCAGCCCCAGCATTTT
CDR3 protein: CASSYVQVSNQPQHF

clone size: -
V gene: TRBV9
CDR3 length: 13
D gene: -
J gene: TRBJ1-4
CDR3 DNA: TGTGCCAGCAGCCCCTCGGGGGTAGAAAAACTGTTTTTT
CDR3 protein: CASSPSGVEKLFF

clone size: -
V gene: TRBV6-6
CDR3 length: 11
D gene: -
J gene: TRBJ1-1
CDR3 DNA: TGTGCCAGCAGGGCAAACACTGAAGCTTTCTTT
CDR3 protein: CASRANTEAFF

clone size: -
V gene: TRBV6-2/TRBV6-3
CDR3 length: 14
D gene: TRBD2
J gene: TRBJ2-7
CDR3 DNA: TGTGCCAGCAGTTTAGCGGGGGGAACCTACGAGCAGTACTTC
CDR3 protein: CASSLAGGTYEQYF

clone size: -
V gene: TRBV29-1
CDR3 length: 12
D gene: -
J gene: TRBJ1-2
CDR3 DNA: TGCAGCGTTGAAACAGAAGAGTGGGGCTACACCTTC
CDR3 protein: CSVETEEWGYTF

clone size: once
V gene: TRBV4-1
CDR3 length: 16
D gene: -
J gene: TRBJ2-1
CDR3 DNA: TGCGCCAGCAGCCAAGTCGGCAACTATTTGTACAATGAGCAGTTCTTC
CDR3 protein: CASSQVGNYLYNEQFF

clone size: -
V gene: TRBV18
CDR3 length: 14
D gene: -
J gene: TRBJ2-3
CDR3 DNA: TGTGCCAGCTCCGGTGGTGTCGCCCGAGATACGCAGTATTTT
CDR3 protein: CASSGGVARDTQYF

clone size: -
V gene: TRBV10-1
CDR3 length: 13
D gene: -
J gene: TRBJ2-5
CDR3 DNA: TGCGCCAGCAGTGGCAGGGAAAAAAAGACCCAGTACTTC
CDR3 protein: CASSGREKKTQYF

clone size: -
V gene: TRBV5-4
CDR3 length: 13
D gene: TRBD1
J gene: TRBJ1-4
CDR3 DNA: TGTGCCAGCAGCTTCTCGGGGACAGCAAAACTGTTTTTT
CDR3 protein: CASSFSGTAKLFF

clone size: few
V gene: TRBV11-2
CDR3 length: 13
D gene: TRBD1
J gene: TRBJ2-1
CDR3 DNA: TGTGCCAGCAGCGTAGACAGGGCCGATGAGCAGTTCTTC
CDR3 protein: CASSVDRADEQFF

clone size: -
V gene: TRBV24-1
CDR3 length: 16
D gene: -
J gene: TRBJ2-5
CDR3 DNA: TGTGCCACCAGTGATCCCACGGCACAGAACCAAGAGACCCAGTACTTC
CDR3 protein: CATSDPTAQNQETQYF

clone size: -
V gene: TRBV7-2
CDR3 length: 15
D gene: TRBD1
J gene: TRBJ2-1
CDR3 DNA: TGTGCCAGCAGCTTGGCAGGGGGAAGGGTCGATGAGCAGTTCTTC
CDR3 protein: CASSLAGGRVDEQFF

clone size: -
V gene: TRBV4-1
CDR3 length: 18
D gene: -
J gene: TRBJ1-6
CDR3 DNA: TGCGCCAGCAGCCAAGATAGGAGGGCACAACTCGGTCAGTCACCCCTCCACTTT
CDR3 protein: CASSQDRRAQLGQSPLHF

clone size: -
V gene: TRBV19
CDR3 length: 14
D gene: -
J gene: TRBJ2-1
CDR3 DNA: TGTGCCAGTAGTACTGACAGGAACGGGAATGAGCAGTTCTTC
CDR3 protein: CASSTDRNGNEQFF

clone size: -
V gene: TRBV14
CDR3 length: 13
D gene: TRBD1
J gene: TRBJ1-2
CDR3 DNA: TGTGCCAGCAGCCAAGGGACAGGGGTTGGCTACACCTTC
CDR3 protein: CASSQGTGVGYTF

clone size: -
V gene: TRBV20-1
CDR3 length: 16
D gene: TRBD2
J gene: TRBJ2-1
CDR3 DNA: TGCAGTGCTAGTACCAGCGGGGGGGTCTCCTACAATGAGCAGTTCTTC
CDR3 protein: CSASTSGGVSYNEQFF

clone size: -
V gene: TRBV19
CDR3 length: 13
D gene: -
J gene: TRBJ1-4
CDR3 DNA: TGTGCCACCACAGGGACAACTAATGAAAAACTGTTTTTT
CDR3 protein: CATTGTTNEKLFF

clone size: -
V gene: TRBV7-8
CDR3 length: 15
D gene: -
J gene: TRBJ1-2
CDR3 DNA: TGTGCCAGCAGCTTAATGACAGGAACTAACTATGGCTACACCTTC
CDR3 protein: CASSLMTGTNYGYTF

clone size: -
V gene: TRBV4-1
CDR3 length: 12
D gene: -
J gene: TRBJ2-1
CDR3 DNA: TGCGCCAGCAGCCAAGATGGAGGGGGCGGGTTCTTC
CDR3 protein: CASSQDGGGGFF

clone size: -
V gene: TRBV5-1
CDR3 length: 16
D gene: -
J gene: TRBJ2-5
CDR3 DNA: TGCGCCAGCAGCTTGGACACAACAGTTACCCAAGAGACCCAGTACTTC
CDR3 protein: CASSLDTTVTQETQYF

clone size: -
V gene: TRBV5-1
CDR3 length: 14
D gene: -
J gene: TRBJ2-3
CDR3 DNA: TGCGCCAGCGGAAAGGACAGCAGCACAGATACGCAGTATTTT
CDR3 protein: CASGKDSSTDTQYF

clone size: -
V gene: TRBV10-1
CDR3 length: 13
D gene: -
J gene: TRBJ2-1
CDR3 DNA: TGCGCCAGCAGTGAGGACTCTACCTCTTCGCAGTTCTTC
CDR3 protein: CASSEDSTSSQFF

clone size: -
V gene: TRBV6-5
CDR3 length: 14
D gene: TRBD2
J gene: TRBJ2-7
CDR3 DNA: TGTGCCAGCAGGGAGACTAGCGGGGCCTACGAGCAGTACTTC
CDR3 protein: CASRETSGAYEQYF

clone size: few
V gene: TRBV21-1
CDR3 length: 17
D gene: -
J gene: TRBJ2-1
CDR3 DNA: TGTGCCAGCAGCAAAGGGTGGGCGGGGGAATCCTACAATGAGCAGTTCTTC
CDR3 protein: CASSKGWAGESYNEQFF

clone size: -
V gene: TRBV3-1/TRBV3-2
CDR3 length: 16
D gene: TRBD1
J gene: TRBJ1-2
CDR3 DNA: TGTGCCAGCAGCGGGAGGGACAGGGGTCTCAACTATGGCTACACCTTC
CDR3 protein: CASSGRDRGLNYGYTF

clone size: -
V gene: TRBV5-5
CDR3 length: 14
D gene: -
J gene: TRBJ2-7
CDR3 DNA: TGTGCCAGCAGCTTGGGACAGCAGAACTACGAGCAGTACTTC
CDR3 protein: CASSLGQQNYEQYF

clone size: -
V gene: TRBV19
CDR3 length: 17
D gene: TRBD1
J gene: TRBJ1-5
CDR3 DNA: TGTGCCAGTAGTCAGGACAGGAGCATAATGAGCAATCAGCCCCAGCATTTT
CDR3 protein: CASSQDRSIMSNQPQHF

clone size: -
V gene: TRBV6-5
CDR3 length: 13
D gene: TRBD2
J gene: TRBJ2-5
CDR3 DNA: TGTGCCAGCAGCGGGACTAAACAAGAGACCCAGTACTTC
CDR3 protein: CASSGTKQETQYF

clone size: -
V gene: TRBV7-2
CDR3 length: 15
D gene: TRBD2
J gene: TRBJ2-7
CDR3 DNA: TGTGCCAGCAGCTTAGGTCTAGCGGGGAACTACGAGCAGTACTTC
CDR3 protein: CASSLGLAGNYEQYF

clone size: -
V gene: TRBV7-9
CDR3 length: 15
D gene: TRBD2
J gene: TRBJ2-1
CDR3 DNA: TGTGCCAGCAGCCCCCTAGCGGGGGGTTACAATGAGCAGTTCTTC
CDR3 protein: CASSPLAGGYNEQFF

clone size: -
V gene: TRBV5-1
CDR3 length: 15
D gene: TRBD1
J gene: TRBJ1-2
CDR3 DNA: TGCGCCAGCAGCTCGGGACCGACAGGGTCGGGTGGCTACACCTTC
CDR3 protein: CASSSGPTGSGGYTF

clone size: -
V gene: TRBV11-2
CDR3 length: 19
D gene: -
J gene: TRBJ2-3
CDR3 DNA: TGTGCCAGCAGCCGAGCGAGTCTAGGTGGGCGGGGTAGGACAGATACGCAGTATTTT
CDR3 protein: CASSRASLGGRGRTDTQYF

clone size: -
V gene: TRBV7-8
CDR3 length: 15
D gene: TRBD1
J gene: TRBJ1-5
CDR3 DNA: TGTGCCAGCAGCTTAGCGGGACAGTACAATCAGCCCCAGCATTTT
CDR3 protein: CASSLAGQYNQPQHF

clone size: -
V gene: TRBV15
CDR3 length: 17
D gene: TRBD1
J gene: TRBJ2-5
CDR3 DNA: TGTGCCACCAGCACAGGACCCGGACAGGTGCGGGTTGGGACCCAGTACTTC
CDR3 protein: CATSTGPGQVRVGTQYF

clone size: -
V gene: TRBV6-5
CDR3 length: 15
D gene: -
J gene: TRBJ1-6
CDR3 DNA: TGTGCCAGCAGCTTACAGGGTCCCCTTAATTCACCCCTCCACTTT
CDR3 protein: CASSLQGPLNSPLHF

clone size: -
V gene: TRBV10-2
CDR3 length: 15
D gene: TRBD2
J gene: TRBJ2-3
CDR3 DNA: TGCGCCAGCAGTGAGACGGGACTAGACCTTGGTATGCAGTATTTT
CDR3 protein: CASSETGLDLGMQYF

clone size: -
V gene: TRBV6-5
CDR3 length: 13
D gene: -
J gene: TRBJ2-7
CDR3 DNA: TGTGCCACCTCGAGGGAAGTCACTTACGAGCAGTACTTC
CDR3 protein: CATSREVTYEQYF

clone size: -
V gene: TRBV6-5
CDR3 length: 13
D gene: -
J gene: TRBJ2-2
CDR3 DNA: TGTGCCAGCAGCTTCCCAGGTTCCGGGGAGCTGTTTTTT
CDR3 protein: CASSFPGSGELFF

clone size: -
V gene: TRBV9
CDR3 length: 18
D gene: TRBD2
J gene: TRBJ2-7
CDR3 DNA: TGTGCCAGCAGCGGGGGGACTAGCGGGGGCCCCGGGACCTACGAGCAGTACTTC
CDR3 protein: CASSGGTSGGPGTYEQYF

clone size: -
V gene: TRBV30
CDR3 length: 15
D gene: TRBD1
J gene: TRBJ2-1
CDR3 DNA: TGTGCCTGGAGTGTACTCGATTCAGGGGGCCTTGAGCAGTTCTTC
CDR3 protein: CAWSVLDSGGLEQFF

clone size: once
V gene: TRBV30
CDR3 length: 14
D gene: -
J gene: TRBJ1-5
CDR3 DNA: TGTGCCTGGAGTGCAGGTTTTAGCAATCAGCCCCAGCATTTT
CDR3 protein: CAWSAGFSNQPQHF

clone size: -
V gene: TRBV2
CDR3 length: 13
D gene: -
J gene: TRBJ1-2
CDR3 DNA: TGTGCCAGCAGTGAGATCGCTTCGAGAGGCTACACCTTC
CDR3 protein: CASSEIASRGYTF

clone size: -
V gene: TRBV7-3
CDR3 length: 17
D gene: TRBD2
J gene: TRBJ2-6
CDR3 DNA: TGTGCCAGCAGCCCCTCGGGGAGCGGGGGTGGGGCCAACGTCCTGACTTTC
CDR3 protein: CASSPSGSGGGANVLTF

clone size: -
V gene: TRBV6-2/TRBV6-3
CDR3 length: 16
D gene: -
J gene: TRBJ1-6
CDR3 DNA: TGTGCCAGCAGTTACTCTTTCGTACAGGGCAATTCACCCCTCCACTTT
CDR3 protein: CASSYSFVQGNSPLHF

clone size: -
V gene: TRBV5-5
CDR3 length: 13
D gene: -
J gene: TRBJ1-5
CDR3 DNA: TGTGCCAGCAGCTTGGTGGCGGAACAGCCCCAGCATTTT
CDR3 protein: CASSLVAEQPQHF

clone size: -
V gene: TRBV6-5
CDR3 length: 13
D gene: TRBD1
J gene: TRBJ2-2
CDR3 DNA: TGTGCCAGCAGTTGGGACAGATCCGGGGAGCTGTTTTTT
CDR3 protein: CASSWDRSGELFF

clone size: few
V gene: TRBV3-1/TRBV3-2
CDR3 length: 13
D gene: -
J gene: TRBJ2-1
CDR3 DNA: TGTGCCAGCAGCCAAGTAGAGGACAATGAGCAGTTCTTC
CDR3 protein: CASSQVEDNEQFF

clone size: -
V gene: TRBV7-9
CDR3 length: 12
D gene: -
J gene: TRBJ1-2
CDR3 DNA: TGTGCCAGCGATCAGGGTATGTGTGGCTACACCTTC
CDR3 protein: CASDQGMCGYTF

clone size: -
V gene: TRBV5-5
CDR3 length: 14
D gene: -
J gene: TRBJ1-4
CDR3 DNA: TGTGCCAGCAGCTTAGTTCTCCCGGGGGAAAAACTGTTTTTT
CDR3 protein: CASSLVLPGEKLFF

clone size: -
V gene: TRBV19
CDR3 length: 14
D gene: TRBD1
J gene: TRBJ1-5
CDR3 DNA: TGTGCCAGTAGCCAGAAGGGGGCAAATCAGCCCCAGCATTTT
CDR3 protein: CASSQKGANQPQHF

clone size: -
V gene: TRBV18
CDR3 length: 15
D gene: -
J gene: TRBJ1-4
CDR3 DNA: TGTGCCAGCTCACGAGGCGGGACAACTAATGAAAAACTGTTTTTT
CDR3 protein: CASSRGGTTNEKLFF

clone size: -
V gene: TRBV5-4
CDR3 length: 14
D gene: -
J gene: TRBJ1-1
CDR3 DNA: TGTGCCAGCAGCTTGGGGGCAGGGAACACTGAAGCTTTCTTT
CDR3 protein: CASSLGAGNTEAFF

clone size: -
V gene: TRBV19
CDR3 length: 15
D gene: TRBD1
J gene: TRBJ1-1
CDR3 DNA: TGTGCCAGTAGCACGGGACAGGGGCTGAACACTGAAGCTTTCTTT
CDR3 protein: CASSTGQGLNTEAFF

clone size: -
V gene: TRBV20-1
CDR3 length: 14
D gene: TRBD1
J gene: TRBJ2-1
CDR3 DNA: TGCAGTGCTAGTGACGAACTAGGACAGGGCAGAAAGTTCTTC
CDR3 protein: CSASDELGQGRKFF

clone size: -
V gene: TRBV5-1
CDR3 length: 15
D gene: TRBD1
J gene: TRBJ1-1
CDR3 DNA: TGCGCCAGCAGCTCGCGGACAGGAAGGGGAACTGAAGCTTTCTTT
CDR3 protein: CASSSRTGRGTEAFF

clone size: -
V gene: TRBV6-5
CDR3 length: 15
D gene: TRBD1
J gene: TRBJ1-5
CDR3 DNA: TGTGCCAGCAGTAGGGGGCAGGGGGCAACTCAGCCCCAGCATTTT
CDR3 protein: CASSRGQGATQPQHF

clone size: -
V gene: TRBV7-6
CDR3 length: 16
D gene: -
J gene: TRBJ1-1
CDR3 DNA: TGTGCCAGCAGCCCCCAACCACAGGGTGGGTATACTGAAGCTTTCTTT
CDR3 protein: CASSPQPQGGYTEAFF